This paragraph reports one TCR beta chain. CDR3 regions of TCR beta were amplified from RNA transcripts. HTBI primers were employed in first-round RT-PCR, then a second-round multiplex PCR followed. TCRdb reanalysed the multiplex PCR reads using MiXCR and keeps one entry per CDR3 protein. The table lists almost 750,000 distinct CDR3 sequences, 35% to 50% of them singletons. The sample is drawn from a study of Graves' ophthalmopathy and Graves' hyperthyroidism. Moderate-to-severe activity, with CAS ≥3, NOSPECS ≥4 and duration under 3 months, characterized the donors with ophthalmopathy. Patients were left out if they had other autoimmune diseases, uncontrolled infections, pregnancy or lactation. V lost 6 bases to trimming and J lost 8 bases; unmatched junction nucleotides: 13. The CDR3 runs 15 residues. The germline V gene encodes CDR1 DFQATT and CDR2 SNEGSKA (reference sequence).

Sequencing was done on a sample of peripheral blood. The chain is built from TRBV20-1 and TRBJ1-2; TRBD1 agrees at 12 bases. This clonotype was sampled from an adult man with Graves' ophthalmopathy. CDR3 DNA sequence: TGCAGTGCCTTACCGGGACAGGGGGCGACGCGAGGCTACACCTTC. This gives the protein CSALPGQGATRGYTF.